One and the same sample provided the 16 T cell receptor beta chains below, sequenced in a study of OX40 agonist ivuxolimab in advanced cancers. Sequencing was performed with immunoSEQ multiplex PCR; in TCRdb, only in-frame clones are kept and a portion is missing. The table lists approximately 58,000 clones, around nine tenths of them singletons. Sequenced here: CD4+ or CD8+ T cells sorted from blood, sampled in a trial of the OX40 agonist ivuxolimab. The receptors derive from an adult with an advanced solid tumor such as melanoma, head and neck, liver or kidney cancer.

The rearrangement joins TRBV6-5 to TRBJ2-7; the D is unclear. CDR3 length: 15 residues. In germline, CDR1 is MNHEY, CDR2 SVGAGI. With 0 bases removed from V and 0 bases from J, the gap between germline ends came to 9 bases. The chain's CDR3 is CASSYSRGRSYEQYF. CDR3 in DNA: TGTGCCAGCAGTTACTCCCGCGGCCGCTCCTACGAGCAGTACTTC.

DNA for the CDR3: TGTGCCAGCCTAGATAGGACAACTAATGAAAAACTGTTTTTT. It is translated as CASLDRTTNEKLFF. The rearrangement uses TRBV28 and TRBJ1-4; D unresolved. V was cut by 8 bases and J by 0 bases, with 10 bases left in between. From germline, CDR1 is MDHEN and CDR2 SYDVKM. This CDR3 is 14 amino acids long.

The chain carries TRBV18 and TRBJ1-2; 9 bases agree with TRBD1. V lost 5 bases and J lost 3; bases outside the gene matches: 7. Germline V gene data show CDR1 as KGHSH and CDR2 as LQKENI. The CDR3 length is 15 residues. CDR3 nucleotides: TGTGCCAGCTCAGCCACAGGGGGCGCGGACTATGGCTACACCTTC. Amino acids: CASSATGGADYGYTF.

In this sample, this clone turned up once. The CDR3 here is CAAPPTLTSGTREQYF. The CDR3 DNA sequence: TGTGCCGCGCCCCCAACCCTTACTAGCGGGACTCGCGAGCAGTACTTC. The gene calls are TRBV14 and TRBJ2-7; 10 bases match TRBD2. The CDR3 runs to 16 residues. Germline assignment: CDR1 SGHDN and CDR2 FVKESK. The V and J ends lost 11 bases and 6 bases, in that order; junction bases with no gene match: 19. Full variable domain (remainder filled in from reference TRBV14 and TRBJ2-7): EAGVTQFPSHSVIEKGQTVTLRCDPISGHDNLYWYRRVMGKEIKFLLHFVKESKQDESGMPNNRFLAERTGGTYSTLKVQPAELEDSGVYFCAAPPTLTSGTREQYFGPGTRLTVT.

This clone appeared a single time. The genes are TRBV19 and TRBJ2-3; D might be TRBD2 (6 bases). This CDR3 spans 13 amino acids. The germline CDR1 and CDR2 sequences are LNHDA and SQIVND (reference sequence). Trimming stripped 7 bases from V and 4 bases from J, with 12 bases between. Here the CDR3 reads CASKETGADTQYF. The CDR3 nucleotides read TGTGCCAGTAAGGAGACGGGGGCAGATACGCAGTATTTT.

The chain has TRBV7-2 and TRBJ1-1, with 9 nucleotides matching TRBD1. The CDR3 loop spans 14 amino acids. With 5 bases clipped from V and 5 bases from J, the junction kept 6 bases outside the gene matches. The germline V gene encodes CDR1 SGHTA and CDR2 FQGNSA. CDR3 amino acids: CASSGGQGTTEAFF. The CDR3 coding sequence is TGTGCCAGCAGCGGGGGACAGGGAACGACTGAAGCTTTCTTT.

V is TRBV6-1 and J is TRBJ1-4; D might be TRBD1 (5 bases). CDR1 MNHNS and CDR2 SASEGT come from the germline V gene. V was clipped by 3 bases and J by 4 bases, with 6 bases between them. The CDR3 loop spans 13 amino acids. The CDR3 DNA reads as TGTGCCAGCAGTGACGACAGTAATGAAAAACTGTTTTTT. Protein product: CASSDDSNEKLFF.

J is TRBJ2-1 and V is TRBV28; TRBD2 matches 12 bases. The V segment lost 1 base and the J segment 7 bases; nucleotides outside the gene matches: 5. Germline V gives CDR1 MDHEN, CDR2 SYDVKM. The length of the CDR3 is 16 residues. CDR3 DNA sequence: TGTGCCAGCAGTTTATCGGTTCTAGCGGGGGGGAATGAGCAGTTCTTC. Amino acid sequence: CASSLSVLAGGNEQFF.

The count of this clone is one. The chain employs TRBV28 and TRBJ2-7, with 11 bases aligning to TRBD2. J gave up 4 bases and V 1 base, and 3 bases lay outside the gene matches. The CDR3 is 15 residues long. Germline CDR1 is MDHEN and CDR2 is SYDVKM. The CDR3 spells CASSLLAGGPYEQYF. In DNA, the CDR3 is TGTGCCAGCAGTTTATTAGCGGGAGGGCCTTACGAGCAGTACTTC.

This clone was seen just once. The chain uses TRBV7-9 and TRBJ2-5; D could derive from TRBD1 or TRBD2 (5 bases each). Germline loops: CDR1 SEHNR, CDR2 FQNEAQ (reference sequence). The V and J ends lost 4 bases and 3 bases respectively, with 15 bases between them. The CDR3 is made up of 15 amino acids. The CDR3 nucleotides are TGTGCCAGCAGCTCAACCGGGACCAAAAAAGAGACCCAGTACTTC. Amino acid sequence: CASSSTGTKKETQYF.

The chain employs TRBV5-6 and TRBJ2-7; 9 nucleotides agree with TRBD2. CDR3 length: 14 amino acids. Germline CDR1 and CDR2: SGHDT and YYEEEE. The ends lost 0 bases at V and 6 bases at J; junction bases unmatched: 4. In DNA form, the CDR3 reads TGTGCCAGCAGCTTGGGGCTAGCGGGACGCGAGCAGTACTTC. Translating it yields CASSLGLAGREQYF. Looking up the rest from reference TRBV5-6 and TRBJ2-7 gives the full variable domain: DAGVTQSPTHLIKTRGQQVTLRCSPKSGHDTVSWYQQALGQGPQFIFQYYEEEERQRGNFPDRFSGHQFPNYSSELNVNALLLGDSALYLCASSLGLAGREQYFGPGTRLTVT.

The rearrangement joins TRBV27 to TRBJ2-2, with D possibly matching TRBD1 (5 bases). Trimming pared 2 bases from V and 4 bases from J, leaving 11 bases between. This CDR3 is 15 amino acids long. The V gene's germline CDR1 is MNHEY and CDR2 SMNVEV (reference sequence). The CDR3 DNA follows: TGTGCCAGCAGTTTAGGGGCAGGGCTCACCGGGGAGCTGTTTTTT. Translation: CASSLGAGLTGELFF.

The chain carries TRBV18 and TRBJ2-5; D unresolved. The germline gives CDR1 KGHSH, CDR2 LQKENI. Trimming took off 2 bases at V and 2 bases at J, with 3 bases between the two ends. The CDR3 is made up of 12 amino acids. The CDR3 DNA reads as TGTGCCAGCTCACCAGGGCAAGAGACCCAGTACTTC. This sequence encodes CASSPGQETQYF.

This clone was recorded a few times. The chain recombines TRBV3-2 with TRBJ2-5. TRBV3-2 is given as a pseudogene. The CDR3 spans 9 residues. The CDR3 bases are TGTGCCAGCCCGCCAACCCAGTACTTC. This gives the protein CASPPTQYF.

The chain combines TRBV28 with TRBJ2-5; weak D call: TRBD1 (6 bases). In germline, CDR1 is MDHEN, CDR2 SYDVKM. Trimming stripped 3 bases from V and 2 bases from J, with 16 bases between. The CDR3 length is 16 residues. Here the CDR3 reads CASSFVGRGGQETQYF. CDR3 DNA: TGTGCCAGCAGTTTCGTCGGCAGGGGCGGGCAAGAGACCCAGTACTTC. The whole variable domain, filled in from reference TRBV28 and TRBJ2-5, reads DVKVTQSSRYLVKRTGEKVFLECVQDMDHENMFWYRQDPGLGLRLIYFSYDVKMKEKGDIPEGYSVSREKKERFSLILESASTNQTSMYLCASSFVGRGGQETQYFGPGTRLLVL.

The rearrangement links TRBV7-8 to TRBJ1-2; the match to TRBD1 covers 9 bases. The CDR3 has 15 residues. The germline CDR1 and CDR2 sequences are SGHVS and FQNEAQ. V was clipped by 5 bases and J by 6 bases; unmatched bases: 10. The CDR3 DNA sequence: TGTGCCAGCAGCCGACAGGGGGAGTCAATCCATGGCTACACCTTC. This translates into CASSRQGESIHGYTF.